Presented here are 5 T cell receptor beta chains from one specimen sequenced in a study of Tregs in tolerant kidney transplant recipients (dated by TCRdb to between 2018 and 2021). The library came from the immunoSEQ multiplex PCR assay. TCRdb took over this immuneACCESS table, retaining in-frame rearrangements with V and J assigned. Such tables are incomplete; in checked studies, under half of the missing clones stem from an unresolved V gene, and the remainder is unexplained. The sample table shows roughly 120,000 clones, and almost 95% are seen once. The ten largest make up more than 0.5% of the sample. The sample taken for sequencing was CD4+ T cells from blood. All receptors come from a human donor in good health.

The rearrangement uses TRBV5-1 and TRBJ1-6; D is ambiguous. The CDR3 runs 15 residues. V shed 4 bases and J shed 4 bases, with 12 bases lying between them. Germline V gene sequence: CDR1 SGHRS, CDR2 YFSETQ. CDR3 sequence (DNA): TGCGCCAGCAGCCCAGGCTCGGATTATAATTCACCCCTCCACTTT. It is translated as CASSPGSDYNSPLHF.

The V gene is TRBV5-6, the J gene TRBJ2-1; the D is unclear. This CDR3 has 16 residues. V lost 0 bases and J 3 bases, leaving 13 bases between the germline ends. Per germline, CDR1 SGHDT and CDR2 YYEEEE. CDR3 loop: CASSLVHQRGYNEQFF. In nucleotides, the CDR3 is TGTGCCAGCAGCTTGGTGCACCAAAGAGGCTACAATGAGCAGTTCTTC.

This chain links TRBV6-4 with TRBJ2-3, with 9 positions matching TRBD2. The germline gives CDR1 MRHNA, CDR2 SNTAGT. The trim removed 4 bases at V and 5 bases at J, leaving 7 bases unmatched. This CDR3 has 15 residues. CDR3 residues: CASSAAGGLIDTQYF. The CDR3 DNA follows: TGTGCCAGCAGTGCGGCGGGGGGGCTTATAGATACGCAGTATTTT.

This clone was observed a handful of times. The genes are TRBV2 and TRBJ1-6; TRBD1 matches 7 bases. The V and J ends lost 7 bases and 9 bases, in that order; junction bases with no gene match: 9. In germline, CDR1 is SNHLY, CDR2 FYNNEI. This CDR3 is 14 amino acids long. The CDR3 loop reads CASTVLTGRSPLHF. Here the CDR3 DNA reads TGTGCCAGCACCGTACTGACAGGGCGTTCACCCCTCCACTTT.

The V call is TRBV5-8, the J call TRBJ1-6; possibly TRBD1 for D (5 bases). The CDR3 consists of 13 residues. In germline, CDR1 is SGHTS, CDR2 YDEGEE. Trimming pared 0 bases from V and 14 bases from J, leaving 12 bases between. The CDR3 is CASSLVTGGALHF. CDR3 DNA sequence: TGTGCCAGCAGCTTGGTTACAGGCGGAGCCCTCCACTTT.